This TCR beta chain was sequenced in a study of cytomegalovirus exposure and HLA in healthy donors. Study-wide context: An analysis done earlier identified almost 120 million unique TCR beta sequences from about 179 million T cells.

General study points: Because they were indistinguishable, some V segments, including TRBV6-2 and TRBV6-3, were excluded. TCR beta V- and J-gene trimming, according to a later analysis, was linked to a missense DCLRE1C variant.

Turning to this clone: Antigen specificity is unknown.

60 Vbeta and 13 Jbeta primers were used in PCR. Profiled with immunoSEQ multiplex PCR; TCRdb holds only in-frame clones, not every one. The sample includes around 130,000 clones, roughly four fifths of them seen just once. V shed 2 bases, J shed 8 bases, and the junction held 8 bases outside the gene matches. Germline assignment: CDR1 SGDLS and CDR2 YYNGEE. The length of the CDR3 is 15 residues. The rearrangement uses TRBV9 and TRBJ1-4; TRBD1 matches at 8 bases. Sequences were obtained from PBMCs. The sequence came from a woman aged 45-60 years in good health and CMV-seronegative. CDR3 in DNA: TGTGCCAGCAGCGTTGGGACAGGTGACGGCGAAAAACTGTTTTTT. Protein product: CASSVGTGDGEKLFF. The full variable domain, completed using reference TRBV9 and TRBJ1-4, is DSGVTQTPKHLITATGQRVTLRCSPRSGDLSVYWYQQSLDQGLQFLIQYYNGEERAKGNILERFSAQQFPDLHSELNLSSLELGDSALYFCASSVGTGDGEKLFFGSGTQLSVL.